The 13 T cell receptor beta chains given below trace back to one sample, sequenced in a study of cytomegalovirus exposure and HLA in healthy donors. PCR amplification relied on 60 Vbeta primers (plus 13 Jbeta primers). The method was immunoSEQ multiplex PCR; TCRdb's version includes in-frame clones alone and lacks a portion of them. The data show about 73,000 clones, about 81% seen once. Sample: PBMCs. All receptors come from a man aged 65-85 years in good health and CMV-seronegative.

This chain connects TRBV7-2 to TRBJ1-2; D is possibly TRBD1 (5 bases). V was clipped by 4 bases and J by 5 bases, with 14 bases between them. Germline CDR1 SGHTA, CDR2 FQGNSA. This CDR3 region has 14 residues. The CDR3: CASSSGLEGYGYTF. CDR3 coding DNA: TGTGCCAGCAGCTCGGGACTGGAGGGGTATGGCTACACCTTC.

The V and J genes are TRBV6-5 and TRBJ2-7; possible D gene TRBD1, 6 bases. V was trimmed by 5 bases and J by 0 bases, leaving 11 bases between them. This CDR3 region has 14 residues. Germline CDR1 MNHEY, CDR2 SVGAGI. The CDR3 sequence is CASSQGTSSYEQYF. For the CDR3, the DNA is TGTGCCAGCAGTCAGGGGACCAGCTCCTACGAGCAGTACTTC.

The rearrangement joins TRBV19 to TRBJ2-2, with D tentatively TRBD2 (6 bases). The V gene's germline CDR1 is LNHDA and CDR2 SQIVND (reference sequence). Trimming shortened V by 7 bases and J by 3 bases, and 12 bases separated the two germline ends. There are 14 residues in the CDR3. CDR3 nucleotides: TGTGCCAGTAATCCGGGAGTGCACACCGGGGAGCTGTTTTTT. It is translated as CASNPGVHTGELFF.

The chain joins TRBV7-8 to TRBJ2-2; the match to TRBD1 covers 7 bases. The CDR3 is 15 amino acids. CDR1 is SGHVS and CDR2 is FQNEAQ in the germline V gene. Germline trimming cut 1 base from V and 8 bases from J; bases unmatched to any gene: 7. CDR3 in amino acids: CASSLGLTGLGELFF. CDR3 sequence (DNA): TGTGCCAGCAGCTTAGGCCTGACAGGGTTGGGGGAGCTGTTTTTT.

A single count supports this clone. The genes are TRBV2 and TRBJ2-3; 7 bases line up with TRBD2. The CDR3 is made up of 15 amino acids. The J segment lost 4 bases and the V segment lost 6 bases, leaving 10 bases of the junction unmatched. Germline V lookup: CDR1 SNHLY, CDR2 FYNNEI. For the CDR3, the DNA is TGTGCCAGCAGCGCTACTAGCGTTGTCGCAGATACGCAGTATTTT. Translated, it gives CASSATSVVADTQYF.

The V and J genes are TRBV11-2 and TRBJ1-2; D call uncertain. CDR1 is SGHAT and CDR2 is FQNNGV in the germline V gene. Trimming took 3 bases from V and 5 from J, leaving 4 bases between them. The CDR3 consists of 11 residues. CDR3 loop: CASSFNYGYTF. For the CDR3, the DNA is TGTGCCAGCAGCTTTAATTATGGCTACACCTTC.

There are a few counts of this clone. The J gene is TRBJ1-2, the V gene TRBV6-6; 9 bases line up with TRBD1. Germline trimming cut 6 bases from V and 2 bases from J; bases unmatched to any gene: 4. CDR1 and CDR2 (germline): MNHNY, SVGAGI (reference sequence). The CDR3 length is 14 residues. DNA of the CDR3: TGTGCCAGCAGAGAGACAGGGGGAAACTATGGCTACACCTTC. Residues: CASRETGGNYGYTF.

The chain recombines TRBV2 with TRBJ1-1; D possibly corresponds to TRBD1 (5 bases). The V gene's germline CDR1 is SNHLY and CDR2 FYNNEI. The CDR3 contains 15 residues. V lost 2 bases and J 0 bases, leaving 10 bases between the germline ends. In DNA form, the CDR3 reads TGTGCCAGCAGTGAAAGGGGCGGTTTGAACACTGAAGCTTTCTTT. Encoded protein: CASSERGGLNTEAFF. Full variable domain (rest looked up from reference TRBV2 and TRBJ1-1): EPEVTQTPSHQVTQMGQEVILRCVPISNHLYFYWYRQILGQKVEFLVSFYNNEISEKSEIFDDQFSVERPDGSNFTLKIRSTKLEDSAMYFCASSERGGLNTEAFFGQGTRLTVV.

This clone was found once. This chain links TRBV7-2 with TRBJ1-5; D unclear. The V end was cut by 5 bases, the J end by 7 bases, with 12 bases between. The CDR3 has 13 amino acids. Germline CDR1 SGHTA, CDR2 FQGNSA. The CDR3 loop is CASSTQTDQPQHF. CDR3 coding DNA: TGTGCCAGCAGCACTCAAACAGACCAGCCCCAGCATTTT.

This clone was seen just once. The rearrangement joins TRBV6-1 to TRBJ2-5, with D possibly TRBD1 on 6 matching bases. The end of the DNA aligns better with TRBJ2-7, so the J call may be wrong. The CDR3 length is 14 residues. Germline loops: CDR1 MNHNS, CDR2 SASEGT. CDR3 bases: TGTGCCAGCAGTCGGACAGCTGAAGGAGGCGAGCAGTACTTC. Translating it yields CASSRTAEGGEQYF.

This clone was seen just once. The rearrangement joins TRBV10-3 to TRBJ2-5; TRBD1 aligns across 9 bases. Matching the DNA end better, TRBJ2-7 makes the J call doubtful. Germline V gene lookup returns CDR1 ENHRY and CDR2 SYGVKD. The CDR3 runs to 17 residues. CDR3 sequence: CAISELAWDRVNHEQYF. In DNA form, the CDR3 reads TGTGCCATCAGTGAGTTAGCATGGGACAGGGTAAACCACGAGCAGTACTTC.

A few counts support this clone. The chain joins TRBV6-5 to TRBJ1-1; 7 positions match TRBD1. The germline V gene encodes CDR1 MNHEY and CDR2 SVGAGI. The CDR3 spans 14 residues. V dropped 5 bases and J dropped 3; count of bases not matched to a gene: 6. The CDR3: CASSPQGVDTEAFF. The CDR3 DNA reads TGTGCCAGCAGTCCCCAGGGGGTGGACACTGAAGCTTTCTTT.

V is TRBV19 and J is TRBJ1-2, with 9 bases aligning to TRBD1. Germline lookup yields CDR1 LNHDA and CDR2 SQIVND (reference sequence). There are 15 residues in the CDR3. The V gene end was trimmed by 7 bases and the J gene end by 5 bases; junction bases not matched to a gene: 11. CDR3 sequence: CASTPGTGTLYGYTF. The CDR3 DNA follows: TGTGCCAGTACCCCCGGGACAGGGACACTATATGGCTACACCTTC.